Listed below are T cell receptor beta chains from one sample, sequenced in a study of T-cell reconstitution after alpha-beta-depleted transplantation in children. A single record per CDR3 protein comes from TCRdb applying MiXCR to the PCR reads. Among 640,000 or so distinct CDR3 sequences listed, approximately 16% were seen once. Sequenced material: PBMCs from the stem cell graft donor, taken from the stem cell graft. These receptor sequences come from a human donor who donated a stem cell graft to a child with acute myeloid leukemia. The CDR3 runs from the conserved cysteine through the conserved F or W. A D gene is named only where the DNA matches it firmly. Rows give clone size only sometimes, using once, few, many, or a class for an expanded clone.

j_gene | abundance | d_gene | v_gene | CDR3aa | CDR3nt
TRBJ1-1 | - | TRBD1 | TRBV11-2 | CASRPTTGRGLMNTEAFF | TGTGCCAGCAGACCCACAACAGGGAGGGGGCTCATGAACACTGAAGCTTTCTTT
TRBJ2-7 | many | TRBD2 | TRBV20-1 | CSAREGGSSYEQYF | TGCAGTGCTAGAGAGGGGGGGAGCTCCTACGAGCAGTACTTC
TRBJ2-1 | few | TRBD2 | TRBV10-3 | CATTSGGSSYNEQFF | TGTGCCACGACTAGCGGGGGGTCCTCCTACAATGAGCAGTTCTTC
TRBJ2-2 | few | - | TRBV7-9 | CATPLRTGELFF | TGTGCCACCCCCCTTCGCACCGGGGAGCTGTTTTTT
TRBJ2-5 | - | - | TRBV25-1 | CASSGRDRQETQYF | TGTGCCAGCAGTGGAAGGGATCGGCAAGAGACCCAGTACTTC
TRBJ2-7 | - | - | TRBV7-8 | CASSVYEIGGRIYEQYF | TGTGCCAGCAGCGTATATGAGATCGGGGGAAGAATCTACGAGCAGTACTTC
TRBJ1-2 | many | TRBD1 | TRBV12-3/TRBV12-4 | CASSFGQGVLYF | TGTGCCAGCAGTTTCGGGCAGGGGGTGCTATATTTC
TRBJ2-3 | many | - | TRBV9 | CASSVVDGPRGTDTQYF | TGTGCCAGCAGCGTAGTGGACGGACCGAGGGGCACAGATACGCAGTATTTT
TRBJ1-1 | many | - | TRBV15 | CATSSWGTTTEAFF | TGTGCCACCAGCAGCTGGGGGACAACCACTGAAGCTTTCTTT
TRBJ2-2 | - | TRBD1 | TRBV5-1 | CASSWQGAQNTGELFF | TGCGCCAGCAGCTGGCAGGGGGCTCAGAACACCGGGGAGCTGTTTTTT
TRBJ2-1 | - | - | TRBV7-2 | CASSSTELAAAGDEQFF | TGTGCCAGCAGCTCCACCGAGCTAGCCGCGGCGGGTGATGAGCAGTTCTTC
TRBJ1-2 | many | - | TRBV20-1 | CSARDVEAPPYRYGYTF | TGCAGTGCTAGAGATGTCGAGGCTCCTCCATACCGTTATGGCTACACCTTC